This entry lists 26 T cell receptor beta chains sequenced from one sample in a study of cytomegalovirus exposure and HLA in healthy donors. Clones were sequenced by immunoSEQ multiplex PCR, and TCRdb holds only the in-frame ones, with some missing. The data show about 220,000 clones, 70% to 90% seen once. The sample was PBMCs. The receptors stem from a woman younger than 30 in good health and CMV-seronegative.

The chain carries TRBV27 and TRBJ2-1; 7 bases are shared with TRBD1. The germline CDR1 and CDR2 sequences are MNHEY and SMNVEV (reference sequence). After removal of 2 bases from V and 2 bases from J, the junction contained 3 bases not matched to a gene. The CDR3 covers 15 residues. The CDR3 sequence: CASSLDRVAYNEQFF. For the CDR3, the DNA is TGTGCCAGCAGTTTAGACAGGGTGGCCTACAATGAGCAGTTCTTC.

The CDR3 here is CSVVTSGYEQYF. For the CDR3, the DNA is TGCAGCGTTGTTACTAGCGGCTACGAGCAGTACTTC. The V and J genes are TRBV29-1 and TRBJ2-7, with 8 bases matching TRBD2. This CDR3 region has 12 residues. Trimming removed 4 bases from V and 3 bases from J; junction bases left unmatched: 2. Germline V CDR1 and CDR2: SQVTM, ANQGSEA.

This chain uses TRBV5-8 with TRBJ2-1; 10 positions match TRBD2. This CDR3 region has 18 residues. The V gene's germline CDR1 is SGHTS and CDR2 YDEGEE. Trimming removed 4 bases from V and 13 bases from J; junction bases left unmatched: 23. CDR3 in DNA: TGTGCCAGCAGCCCCAGACCCACTGAAGCCAGCGGGAGGGGTAGACAGTTCTTC. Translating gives CASSPRPTEASGRGRQFF.

The CDR3 DNA reads TGTGCCAGCAGTTCAGCTGTTAAGGACAGGGGGCAGGGCTACACCTTC. This codes for CASSSAVKDRGQGYTF. The chain is built from TRBV28 and TRBJ1-2; 11 nucleotides line up with TRBD1. The CDR3 is 16 residues long. Trimming removed 4 bases from V and 8 bases from J; junction bases left unmatched: 12. Germline V CDR1 and CDR2: MDHEN, SYDVKM.

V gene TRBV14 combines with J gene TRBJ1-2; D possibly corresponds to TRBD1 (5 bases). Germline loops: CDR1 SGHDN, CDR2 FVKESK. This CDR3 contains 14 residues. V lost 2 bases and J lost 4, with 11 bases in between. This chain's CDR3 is CASSQSQGSYGYTF. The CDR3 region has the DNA TGTGCCAGCAGCCAAAGCCAGGGTAGCTATGGCTACACCTTC. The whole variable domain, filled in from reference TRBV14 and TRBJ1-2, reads EAGVTQFPSHSVIEKGQTVTLRCDPISGHDNLYWYRRVMGKEIKFLLHFVKESKQDESGMPNNRFLAERTGGTYSTLKVQPAELEDSGVYFCASSQSQGSYGYTFGSGTRLTVV.

In nucleotides, the CDR3 is TGCGCCAGCAGCCATGAGGTGAACACTGAAGCTTTCTTT. It encodes CASSHEVNTEAFF. The chain couples TRBV4-1 to TRBJ1-1; D remains ambiguous. The germline CDR1 and CDR2 sequences are MGHRA and YSYEKL. The CDR3 has 13 amino acids. V was shortened by 3 bases and J by 0 bases, with 5 bases between the two germline ends.

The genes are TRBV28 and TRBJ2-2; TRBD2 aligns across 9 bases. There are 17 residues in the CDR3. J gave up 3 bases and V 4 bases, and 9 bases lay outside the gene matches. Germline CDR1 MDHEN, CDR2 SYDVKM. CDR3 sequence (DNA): TGTGCCAGCAGTTCCGTCATCTTAGCGGGAGACACCGGGGAGCTGTTTTTT. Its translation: CASSSVILAGDTGELFF.

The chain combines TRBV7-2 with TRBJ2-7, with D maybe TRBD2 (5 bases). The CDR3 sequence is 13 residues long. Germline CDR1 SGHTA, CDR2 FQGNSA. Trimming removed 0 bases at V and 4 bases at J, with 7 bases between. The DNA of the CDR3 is TGTGCCAGCAGCTTAGCACTAGGGTACGAGCAGTACTTC. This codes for CASSLALGYEQYF. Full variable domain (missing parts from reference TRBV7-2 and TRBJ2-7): GAGVSQSPSNKVTEKGKDVELRCDPISGHTALYWYRQSLGQGLEFLIYFQGNSAPDKSGLPSDRFSAERTGGSVSTLTIQRTQQEDSAVYLCASSLALGYEQYFGPGTRLTVT.

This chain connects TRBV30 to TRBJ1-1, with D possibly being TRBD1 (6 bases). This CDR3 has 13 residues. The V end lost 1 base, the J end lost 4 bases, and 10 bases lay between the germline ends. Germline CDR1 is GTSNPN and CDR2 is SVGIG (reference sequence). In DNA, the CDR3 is TGTGCCTGGAGTGGCATCAGGGGCACTGAAGCTTTCTTT. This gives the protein CAWSGIRGTEAFF. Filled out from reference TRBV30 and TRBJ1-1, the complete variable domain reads SQTIHQWPATLVQPVGSPLSLECTVEGTSNPNLYWYRQAAGRGLQLLFYSVGIGQISSEVPQNLSASRPQDRQFILSSKKLLLSDSGFYLCAWSGIRGTEAFFGQGTRLTVV.

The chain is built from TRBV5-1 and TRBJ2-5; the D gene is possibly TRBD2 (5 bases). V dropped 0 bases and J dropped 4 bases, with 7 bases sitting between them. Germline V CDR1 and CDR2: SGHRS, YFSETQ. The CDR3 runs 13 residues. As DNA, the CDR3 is TGCGCCAGCAGCTTGGAGGCGGGAGAGACCCAGTACTTC. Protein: CASSLEAGETQYF.

The DNA for the CDR3 is TGTGCCTGGAGTGTAGGTCTAGCGGGAGTGTCGTACATCGGGGAGCTGTTTTTT. It yields the protein CAWSVGLAGVSYIGELFF. The chain is built from TRBV30 and TRBJ2-2, with 10 bases identical to TRBD2. The V gene's germline CDR1 is GTSNPN and CDR2 SVGIG (reference sequence). The V gene end was trimmed by 0 bases and the J gene end by 7 bases; junction bases not matched to a gene: 14. The CDR3 spans 18 residues.

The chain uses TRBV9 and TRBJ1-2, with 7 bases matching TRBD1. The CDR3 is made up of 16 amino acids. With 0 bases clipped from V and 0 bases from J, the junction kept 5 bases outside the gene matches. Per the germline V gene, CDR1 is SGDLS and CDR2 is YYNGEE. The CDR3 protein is CASSVGSGTANYGYTF. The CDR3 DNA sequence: TGTGCCAGCAGCGTAGGTAGCGGGACAGCTAACTATGGCTACACCTTC.

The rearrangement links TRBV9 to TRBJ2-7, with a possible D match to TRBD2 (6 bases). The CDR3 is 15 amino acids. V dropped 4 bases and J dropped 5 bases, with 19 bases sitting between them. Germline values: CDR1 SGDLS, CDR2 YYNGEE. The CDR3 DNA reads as TGTGCCAGCAGCCCCCGGGTCGGGAGTGCTAACGAGCAGTACTTC. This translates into CASSPRVGSANEQYF.

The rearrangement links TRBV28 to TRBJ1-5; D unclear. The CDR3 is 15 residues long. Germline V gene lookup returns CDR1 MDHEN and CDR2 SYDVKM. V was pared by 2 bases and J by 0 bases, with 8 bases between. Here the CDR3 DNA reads TGTGCCAGCAGTTTAGTACGGTATAGCAATCAGCCCCAGCATTTT. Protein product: CASSLVRYSNQPQHF.

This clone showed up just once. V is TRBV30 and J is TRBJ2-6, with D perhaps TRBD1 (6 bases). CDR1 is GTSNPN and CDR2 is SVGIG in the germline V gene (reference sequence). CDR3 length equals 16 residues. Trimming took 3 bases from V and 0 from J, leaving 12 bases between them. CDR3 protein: CAWRLGQPSGANVLTF. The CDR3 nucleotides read TGTGCCTGGAGACTAGGACAGCCCTCTGGGGCCAACGTCCTGACTTTC.

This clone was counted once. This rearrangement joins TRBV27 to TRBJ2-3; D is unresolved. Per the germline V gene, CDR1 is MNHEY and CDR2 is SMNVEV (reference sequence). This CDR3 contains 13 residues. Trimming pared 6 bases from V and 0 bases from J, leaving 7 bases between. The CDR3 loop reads CASRFTSTDTQYF. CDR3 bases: TGTGCCAGCAGGTTTACTAGCACAGATACGCAGTATTTT.

The CDR3 reads CSVDPGATTDTQYF. CDR3 nucleotides: TGCAGCGTTGATCCAGGGGCTACCACAGATACGCAGTATTTT. The genes are TRBV29-1 and TRBJ2-3, with a weak D call TRBD1 (6 bases). The CDR3 length is 14 residues. Trimming took off 3 bases at V and 2 bases at J, with 12 bases between the two ends. Per the germline V gene, CDR1 is SQVTM and CDR2 is ANQGSEA.

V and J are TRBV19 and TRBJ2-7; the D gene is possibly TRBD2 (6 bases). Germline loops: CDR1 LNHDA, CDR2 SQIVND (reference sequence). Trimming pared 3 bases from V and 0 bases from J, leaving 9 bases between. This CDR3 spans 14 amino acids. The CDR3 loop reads CASSIPGSSYEQYF. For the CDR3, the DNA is TGTGCCAGTAGTATCCCCGGGAGCTCCTACGAGCAGTACTTC.

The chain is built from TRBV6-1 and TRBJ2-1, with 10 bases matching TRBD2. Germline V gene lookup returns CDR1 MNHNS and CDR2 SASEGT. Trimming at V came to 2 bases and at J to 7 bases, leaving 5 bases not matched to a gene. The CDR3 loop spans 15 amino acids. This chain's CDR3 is CASSELASGSNEQFF. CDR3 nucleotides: TGTGCCAGCAGTGAATTGGCTAGCGGGAGTAATGAGCAGTTCTTC.

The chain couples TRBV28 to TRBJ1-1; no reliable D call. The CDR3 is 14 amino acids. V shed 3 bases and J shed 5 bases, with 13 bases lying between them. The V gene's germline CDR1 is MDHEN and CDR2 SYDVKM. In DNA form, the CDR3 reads TGTGCCAGCAGTTTTGAGAGGGTCTCGACTGAAGCTTTCTTT. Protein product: CASSFERVSTEAFF.

In DNA form, the CDR3 reads TGTGCCAGCAGCTTACAGACAGGGGTGGCCTATGGCTACACCTTC. Translated, it gives CASSLQTGVAYGYTF. The rearrangement uses TRBV7-2 and TRBJ1-2; 8 bases are a match to TRBD1. V shed 2 bases and J 4 bases; nucleotides not matched to a gene: 6. Germline V CDR1 and CDR2: SGHTA, FQGNSA. This CDR3 spans 15 amino acids.

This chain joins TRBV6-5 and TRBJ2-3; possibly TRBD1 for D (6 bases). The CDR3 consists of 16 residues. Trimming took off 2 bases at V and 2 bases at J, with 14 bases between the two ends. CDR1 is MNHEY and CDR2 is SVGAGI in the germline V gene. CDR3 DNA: TGTGCCAGCAGTTACGGGGGCGGAGCCTTCACAGATACGCAGTATTTT. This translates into CASSYGGGAFTDTQYF.

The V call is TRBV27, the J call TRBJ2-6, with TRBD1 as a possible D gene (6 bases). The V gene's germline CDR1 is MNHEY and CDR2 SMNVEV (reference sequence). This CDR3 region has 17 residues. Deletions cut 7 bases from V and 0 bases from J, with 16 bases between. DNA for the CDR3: TGTGCCAGCAAGGAAGGACAGATTCTCTCTGGGGCCAACGTCCTGACTTTC. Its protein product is CASKEGQILSGANVLTF.

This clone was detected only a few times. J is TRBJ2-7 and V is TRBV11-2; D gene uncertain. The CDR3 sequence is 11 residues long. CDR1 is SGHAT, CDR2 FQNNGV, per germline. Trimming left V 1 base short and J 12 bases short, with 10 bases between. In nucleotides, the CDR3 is TGTGCCAGCAGCTTAGGTCCTAGGCCGTACTTC. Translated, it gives CASSLGPRPYF.

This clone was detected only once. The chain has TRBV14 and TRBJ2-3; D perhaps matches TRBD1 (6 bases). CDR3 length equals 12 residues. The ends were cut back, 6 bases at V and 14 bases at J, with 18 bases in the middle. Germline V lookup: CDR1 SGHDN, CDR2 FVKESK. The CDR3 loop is CASSPTGTKLYF. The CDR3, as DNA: TGTGCCAGCAGTCCTACCGGGACAAAGTTGTATTTT.

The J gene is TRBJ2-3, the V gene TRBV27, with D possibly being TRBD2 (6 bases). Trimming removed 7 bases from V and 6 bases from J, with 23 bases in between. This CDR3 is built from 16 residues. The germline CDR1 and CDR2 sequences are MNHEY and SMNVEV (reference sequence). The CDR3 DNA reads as TGTGCCAGCAATCCGACCTCGAGGGACTTTCCCGATACGCAGTATTTT. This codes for CASNPTSRDFPDTQYF.